This T cell receptor (beta chain) was profiled in a study of T cells after yellow fever vaccination (dated by TCRdb to about 2019). With regard to the full study: Libraries from fractions with low cell numbers were prepared with the SMART-Seq v4 Ultra Low Input RNA kit. Blood samples were taken at several timepoints before and after primary and secondary immunization, and bulk PBMC replicates and cell subsets were isolated. Two healthy male donors, one aged 18 to 30 and one aged 30 to 40 years, made up the cohort. To track T-cell clones before and after primary and booster YFV17D yellow fever vaccination, bulk TCR alpha and beta repertoires were sequenced longitudinally.

The paper as a whole reports these results and caveats: Because only two donors were included in the study, the extent to which the findings can be generalized is limited. A small fraction of clonotypes showed up in both the CD4 and CD8 compartments, probably as a result of convergent recombination. Computational filtering was required because FACS-sorted repertoires could contain abundant contaminating clonotypes from the bulk population. Compared with the primary T-cell response, the secondary T-cell response was faster but weaker, reaching its peak on day 5 rather than on day 15. Most clones expanded after primary vaccination (96% of CD4 and 88% of CD8) were re-detected after the booster, suggesting that broad memory maintenance occurred.

V loses 7 bases, J loses 2 bases, and the germline ends lie 15 bases apart. The CDR3 covers 14 residues, taking in both the cysteine and the phenylalanine. Only CDR3 DNA remains: 42 bases, in frame from the first base. CDR1 is given as SGDLS and CDR2 as YYNGEE, both from the germline V gene. Sequenced using an Illumina NovaSeq 6000. Synthesis of TCR cDNA relied on 5'RACE template switching, a step that introduced a universal primer site along with unique molecular identifiers. Priming for cDNA synthesis came from both the TCR alpha and TCR beta constant segments. Libraries were amplified in two PCR steps, with sample barcodes and sequencing adapters added in the second step. Sequencing of the libraries was done on either Illumina HiSeq 2500 (2x100 bp) or NovaSeq (2x150 bp). The study's own analysis went as follows. Reads were demultiplexed and collapsed into UMI consensus sequences with MIGEC, and V(D)J alignment was performed with MiXCR. Vaccine-responding clonotypes were identified with edgeR using replicate PBMC samples, with FDR below 0.01 and a log2 fold change above 5 up to day 15 being required. Each bulk clonotype received a CD4 or CD8 identity based on whether the sequenced CD4 or CD8 repertoire contained that clonotype at higher abundance. Clones were called with MiXCR by TCRdb after fastp trimmed the public reads at Q25, and only in-frame beta chains were retained. Entries are consolidated by CDR3 protein sequence, retaining the most common genes and DNA. TCRdb, rather than the study authors, made the V and J calls. Here the sample has some 290,000 distinct CDR3 sequences; around a tenth occur a single time. Approximately 3% of the sample is taken by the ten largest.

This clonotype has just a few counts. Its antigen target is currently unknown. It has no much larger one-base neighbor in the sample; base qualities were not kept. The treatment or condition label for this specimen denotes: live attenuated yellow fever vaccine strain. PBMCs were isolated from peripheral blood using a standard Ficoll-Paque protocol. CD4 and CD8 T-cell fractions were isolated with Dynabeads CD4 and CD8 positive selection kits. TriZol was used to extract RNA from bulk PBMCs, CD4 and CD8 fractions, and dextramer-positive and dextramer-negative fractions. This TCR came from a young man who received the YFV17D yellow fever vaccine. The chain employs TRBV9 and TRBJ2-5; the D gene may be TRBD1 or TRBD2, since each aligns over 5 bases. Sequences were derived from CD4+ T cells sorted from PBMCs, sampled 45 days after the yellow fever booster vaccination. The DNA sequence follows: TGTGCCAGCCGCCTCGGGACGTTTCAAGAGACCCAGTACTTC. Its protein product is CASRLGTFQETQYF.